The rows below give T cell receptor beta chains drawn from one sample of a study of CD8 T cells in ankylosing spondylitis. TCRdb ran MiXCR on the 5' RACE reads and lists one entry per CDR3 protein. The sample includes roughly 490,000 distinct CDR3 sequences, roughly 5.3% of them seen just once. Specimen: blood, either unsorted or a sorted T cell fraction (not recorded which). The receptors stem from a male donor with ankylosing spondylitis. Each CDR3 is given with its conserved first and last residue. A D gene is named only where the DNA matches it firmly. Where a row states a size, it is once, few, many or the class of an expanded clone; other rows omit it.

size	V	D	J	DNA	CDR3
-	TRBV4-2	TRBD1	TRBJ2-5	TGTGCCAGCAGCCGGACAGGGGAACAAGAGACCCAGTACTTC	CASSRTGEQETQYF
many	TRBV5-1	TRBD1	TRBJ1-1	TGCGCCAGCAGCCGAGGACAGGCTGAAGCTTTCTTT	CASSRGQAEAFF
many	TRBV28	-	TRBJ2-4	TGTGCCAGCAGTTTGTTGGGGCTCAACTCCAAAAACATTCAGTACTTC	CASSLLGLNSKNIQYF
many	TRBV5-1	-	TRBJ1-1	TGCGCCAGCAAAACTTTACTGGGGGGAGCTGAAGCTTTCTTT	CASKTLLGGAEAFF
-	TRBV6-5	-	TRBJ2-7	TGTGCCAGCAGTTACGGACGGGGAGAGTACGAGCAGTACTTC	CASSYGRGEYEQYF
-	TRBV7-2	TRBD1	TRBJ2-5	TGTGCCAGCAGCTTACGGCCAGGGGGCTTCCAAGAGACCCAGTACTTC	CASSLRPGGFQETQYF
many	TRBV7-8	-	TRBJ1-2	TGTGCCAGCATCTCCCCCGGGGGCAATGGCTACACCTTC	CASISPGGNGYTF
many	TRBV29-1	TRBD2	TRBJ2-7	TGCAGCGTCTTCAGCGGGAGGGTCTACGAGCAGTACTTC	CSVFSGRVYEQYF
-	TRBV5-6	-	TRBJ1-1	TGTGCCAGCAGCACCGGGCCCAGGAACACTGAAGCTTTCTTT	CASSTGPRNTEAFF
many	TRBV7-9	TRBD1	TRBJ1-1	TGTGCCAGCAGCTTTACAGGGGGCGGGACTGAAGCTTTCTTT	CASSFTGGGTEAFF
many	TRBV7-9	TRBD1	TRBJ2-1	TGTGCCAGCAGCTCGCCAGACAGGGGATGGGACAATGAGCAGTTCTTC	CASSSPDRGWDNEQFF
many	TRBV27	TRBD2	TRBJ2-2	TGTGCCAGCCGCAGACTAGCGGGAGAGGGAACCGGGGAGCTGTTTTTT	CASRRLAGEGTGELFF
many	TRBV4-1	-	TRBJ1-1	TGCGCCAGCAGCCCTTTGGTCGCTGGCACTGAAGCTTTCTTT	CASSPLVAGTEAFF
many	TRBV5-1	-	TRBJ1-1	TGCGCCAGCACTGCGGGGATGAACACTGAAGCTTTCTTT	CASTAGMNTEAFF